The clone carrying this T cell receptor beta chain was observed a few times. Its antigen remains unknown. Germline CDR1 SGHRS, CDR2 YFSETQ. CDR3 length equals 15 residues. J lost 4 bases, V lost 4 bases, and 8 bases had no gene match. TCRdb re-derived calls from the RT-PCR reads in MiXCR, one entry per CDR3 protein. Among approximately 300,000 distinct CDR3 sequences, 22% were seen once, and the ten largest hold approximately 10%. The data were taken from a study of response to subunit inactivated influenza vaccine. Study-wide findings and caveats: Authors suggested that a seasonal influenza vaccination recruits few new T cells each time.

Sequencing used PBMCs from blood, obtained about 20 months after vaccination. The clonotype comes from a man between 45 and 75 years old who received an inactivated influenza vaccine. The rearrangement uses TRBV5-1 and TRBJ1-2, with 9 bases that match TRBD1. Here the CDR3 DNA reads TGCGCCAGCAGCGGGACAGGGATGGTTGGCTATGGCTACACCTTC. As protein: CASSGTGMVGYGYTF.